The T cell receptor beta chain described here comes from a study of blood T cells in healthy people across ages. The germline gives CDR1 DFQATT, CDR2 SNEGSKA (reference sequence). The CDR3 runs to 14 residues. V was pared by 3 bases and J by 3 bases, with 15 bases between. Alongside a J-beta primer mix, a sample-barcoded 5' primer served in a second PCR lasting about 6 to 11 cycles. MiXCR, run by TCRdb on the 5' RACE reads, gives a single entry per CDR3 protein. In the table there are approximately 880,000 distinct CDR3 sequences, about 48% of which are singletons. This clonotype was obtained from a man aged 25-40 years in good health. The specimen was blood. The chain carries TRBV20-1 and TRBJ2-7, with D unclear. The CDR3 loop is CSASIAGVRYEQYF. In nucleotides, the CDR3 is TGCAGTGCTAGTATAGCAGGCGTTCGCTACGAGCAGTACTTC.